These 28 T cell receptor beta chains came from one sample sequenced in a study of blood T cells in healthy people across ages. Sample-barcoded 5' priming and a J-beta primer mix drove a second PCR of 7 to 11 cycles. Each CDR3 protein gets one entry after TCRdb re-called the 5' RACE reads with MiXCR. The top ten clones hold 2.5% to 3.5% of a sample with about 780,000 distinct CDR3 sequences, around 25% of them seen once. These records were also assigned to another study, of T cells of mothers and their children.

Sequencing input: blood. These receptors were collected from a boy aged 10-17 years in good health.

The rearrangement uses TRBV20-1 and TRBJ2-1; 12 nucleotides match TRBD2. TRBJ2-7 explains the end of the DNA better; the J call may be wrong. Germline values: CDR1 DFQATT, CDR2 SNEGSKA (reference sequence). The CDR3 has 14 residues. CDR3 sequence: CSANLAGGLREQYF. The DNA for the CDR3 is TGCAGTGCTAATCTAGCGGGGGGGCTCAGGGAGCAGTACTTC.

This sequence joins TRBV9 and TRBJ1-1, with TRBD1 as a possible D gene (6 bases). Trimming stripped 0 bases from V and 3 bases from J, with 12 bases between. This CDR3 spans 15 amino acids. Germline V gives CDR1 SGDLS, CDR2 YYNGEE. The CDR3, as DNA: TGTGCCAGCAGCGTAGAGCCAGGGGCGGACACTGAAGCTTTCTTT. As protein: CASSVEPGADTEAFF.

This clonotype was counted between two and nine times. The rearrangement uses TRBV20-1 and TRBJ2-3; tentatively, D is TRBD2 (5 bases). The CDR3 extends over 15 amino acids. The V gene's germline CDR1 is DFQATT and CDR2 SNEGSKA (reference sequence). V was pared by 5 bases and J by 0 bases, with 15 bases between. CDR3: CSAHLAYTSTDTQYF. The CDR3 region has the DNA TGCAGTGCTCATCTAGCATACACTAGCACAGATACGCAGTATTTT.

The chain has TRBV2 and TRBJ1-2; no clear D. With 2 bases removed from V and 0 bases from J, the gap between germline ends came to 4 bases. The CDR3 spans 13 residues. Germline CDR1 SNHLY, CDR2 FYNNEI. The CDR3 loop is CASSEHTNYGYTF. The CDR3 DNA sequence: TGTGCCAGCAGTGAACACACTAACTATGGCTACACCTTC.

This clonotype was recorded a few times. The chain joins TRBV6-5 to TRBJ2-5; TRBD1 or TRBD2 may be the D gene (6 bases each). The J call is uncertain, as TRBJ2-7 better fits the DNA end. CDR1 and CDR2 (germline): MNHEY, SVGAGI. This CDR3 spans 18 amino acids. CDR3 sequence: CASSYSWQGGGRHYEQYF. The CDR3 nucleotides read TGTGCCAGCAGTTACTCGTGGCAAGGAGGGGGTCGGCACTACGAGCAGTACTTC.

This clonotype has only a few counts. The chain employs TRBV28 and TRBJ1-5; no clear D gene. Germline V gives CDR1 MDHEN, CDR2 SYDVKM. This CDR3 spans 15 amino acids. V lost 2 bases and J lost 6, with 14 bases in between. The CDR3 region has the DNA TGTGCCAGCAGTTTAGTTCGTATTGGGATTCAGCCCCAGCATTTT. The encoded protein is CASSLVRIGIQPQHF.

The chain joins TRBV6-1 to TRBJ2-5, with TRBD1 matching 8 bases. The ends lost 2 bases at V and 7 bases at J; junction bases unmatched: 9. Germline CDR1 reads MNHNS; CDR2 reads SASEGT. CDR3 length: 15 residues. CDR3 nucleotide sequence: TGTGCCAGCAGTGAAATATTGACAGGGGATCGGACCCAGTACTTC. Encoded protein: CASSEILTGDRTQYF.

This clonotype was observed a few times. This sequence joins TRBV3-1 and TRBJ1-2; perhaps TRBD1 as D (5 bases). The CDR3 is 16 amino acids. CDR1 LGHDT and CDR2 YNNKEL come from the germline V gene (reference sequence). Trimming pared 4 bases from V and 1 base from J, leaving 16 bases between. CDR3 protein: CASSLQTGAINYGYTF. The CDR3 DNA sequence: TGTGCCAGCAGCCTCCAAACTGGGGCCATTAACTATGGCTACACCTTC.

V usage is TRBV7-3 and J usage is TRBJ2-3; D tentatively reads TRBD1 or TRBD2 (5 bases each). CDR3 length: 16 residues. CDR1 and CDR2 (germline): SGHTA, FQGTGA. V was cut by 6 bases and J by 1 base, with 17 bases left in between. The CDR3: CASSLGPGAGTDTQYF. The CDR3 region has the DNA TGTGCCAGCAGTCTTGGCCCCGGGGCGGGCACAGATACGCAGTATTTT.

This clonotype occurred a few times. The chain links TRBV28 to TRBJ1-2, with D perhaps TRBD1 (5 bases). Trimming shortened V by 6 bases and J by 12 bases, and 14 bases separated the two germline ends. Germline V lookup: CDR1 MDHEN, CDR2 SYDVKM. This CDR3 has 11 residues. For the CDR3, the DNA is TGTGCCAGCAGCCCGTTGCAGGGACACACCTTC. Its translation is CASSPLQGHTF.

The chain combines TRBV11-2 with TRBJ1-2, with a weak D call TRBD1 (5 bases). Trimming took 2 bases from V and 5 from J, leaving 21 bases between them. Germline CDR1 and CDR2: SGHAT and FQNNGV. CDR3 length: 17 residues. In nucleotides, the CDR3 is TGTGCCAGCAGCTTAACCTCAGGGACCCTCTCTTCTTATGGCTACACCTTC. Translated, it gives CASSLTSGTLSSYGYTF.

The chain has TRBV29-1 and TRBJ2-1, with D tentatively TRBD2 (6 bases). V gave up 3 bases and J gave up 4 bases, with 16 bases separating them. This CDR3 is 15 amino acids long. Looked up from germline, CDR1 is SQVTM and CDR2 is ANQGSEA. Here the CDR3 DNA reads TGCAGCGTTGAGGGTCGGGAGCCCTATTACAATGAGCAGTTCTTC. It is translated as CSVEGREPYYNEQFF.

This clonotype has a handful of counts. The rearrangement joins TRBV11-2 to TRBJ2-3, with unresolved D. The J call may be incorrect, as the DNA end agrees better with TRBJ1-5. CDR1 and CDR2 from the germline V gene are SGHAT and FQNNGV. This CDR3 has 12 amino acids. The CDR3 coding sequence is TGTGCCAGCAGCACTAGTCCAGATACGCAGCATTTT. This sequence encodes CASSTSPDTQHF.

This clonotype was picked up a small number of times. CDR3 coding DNA: TGTGCCTGTCGGGACAGGGCGCTTAATGAGCAGTTCTTC. Translating gives CACRDRALNEQFF. The chain joins TRBV30 to TRBJ2-5; 9 bases are a match to TRBD1. With the DNA end fitting TRBJ2-1 better, the J assignment may be wrong. The CDR3 loop spans 13 amino acids. CDR1 is GTSNPN and CDR2 is SVGIG in the germline V gene (reference sequence).

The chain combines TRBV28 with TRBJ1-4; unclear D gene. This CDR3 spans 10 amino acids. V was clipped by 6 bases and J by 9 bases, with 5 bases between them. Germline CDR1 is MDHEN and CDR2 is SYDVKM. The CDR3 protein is CASSQKKLFF. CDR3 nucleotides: TGTGCCAGCAGCCAGAAAAAACTGTTTTTT.

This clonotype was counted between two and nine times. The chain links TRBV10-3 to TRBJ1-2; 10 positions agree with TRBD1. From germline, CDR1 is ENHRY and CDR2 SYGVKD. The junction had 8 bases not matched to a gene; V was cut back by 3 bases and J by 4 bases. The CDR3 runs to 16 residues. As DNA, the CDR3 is TGTGCCATCAGTGATCCGGGACAGGGGATCGGCTATGGCTACACCTTC. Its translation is CAISDPGQGIGYGYTF.

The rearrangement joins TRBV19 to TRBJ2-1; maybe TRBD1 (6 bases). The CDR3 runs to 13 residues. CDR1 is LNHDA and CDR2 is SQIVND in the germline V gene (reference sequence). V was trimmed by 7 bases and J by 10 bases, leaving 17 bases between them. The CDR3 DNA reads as TGTGCCAGTACCGCCGGGACAACGAGCGAGCAGTTCTTC. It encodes CASTAGTTSEQFF.

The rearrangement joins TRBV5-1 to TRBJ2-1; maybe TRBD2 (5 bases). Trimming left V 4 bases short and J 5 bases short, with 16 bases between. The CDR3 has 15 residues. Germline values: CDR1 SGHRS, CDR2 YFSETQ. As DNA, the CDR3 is TGCGCCAGCAGCCTTGGAGGCGTTAGCCACAATGAGCAGTTCTTC. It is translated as CASSLGGVSHNEQFF.

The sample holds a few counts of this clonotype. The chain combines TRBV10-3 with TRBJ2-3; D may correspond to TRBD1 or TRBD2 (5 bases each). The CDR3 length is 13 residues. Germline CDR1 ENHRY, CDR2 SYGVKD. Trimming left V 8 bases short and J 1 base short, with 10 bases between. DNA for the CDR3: TGTGCCATCGGGACGGATGGCACAGATACGCAGTATTTT. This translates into CAIGTDGTDTQYF.

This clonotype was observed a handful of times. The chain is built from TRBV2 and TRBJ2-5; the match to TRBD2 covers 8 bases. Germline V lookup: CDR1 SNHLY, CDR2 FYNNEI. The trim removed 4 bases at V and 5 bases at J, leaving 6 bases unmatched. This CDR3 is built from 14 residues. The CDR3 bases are TGTGCCAGCAGTGTTAGCGGGGTTAGGGAGACCCAGTACTTC. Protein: CASSVSGVRETQYF. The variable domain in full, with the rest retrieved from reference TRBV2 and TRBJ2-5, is EPEVTQTPSHQVTQMGQEVILRCVPISNHLYFYWYRQILGQKVEFLVSFYNNEISEKSEIFDDQFSVERPDGSNFTLKIRSTKLEDSAMYFCASSVSGVRETQYFGPGTRLLVL.

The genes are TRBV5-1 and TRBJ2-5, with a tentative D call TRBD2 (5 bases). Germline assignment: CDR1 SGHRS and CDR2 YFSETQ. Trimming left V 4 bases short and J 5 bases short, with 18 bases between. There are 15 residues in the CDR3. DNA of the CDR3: TGCGCCAGCAGCCATCCTGACGGGGATGCGGAGACCCAGTACTTC. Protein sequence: CASSHPDGDAETQYF. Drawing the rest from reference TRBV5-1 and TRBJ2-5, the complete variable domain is KAGVTQTPRYLIKTRGQQVTLSCSPISGHRSVSWYQQTPGQGLQFLFEYFSETQRNKGNFPGRFSGRQFSNSRSEMNVSTLELGDSALYLCASSHPDGDAETQYFGPGTRLLVL.

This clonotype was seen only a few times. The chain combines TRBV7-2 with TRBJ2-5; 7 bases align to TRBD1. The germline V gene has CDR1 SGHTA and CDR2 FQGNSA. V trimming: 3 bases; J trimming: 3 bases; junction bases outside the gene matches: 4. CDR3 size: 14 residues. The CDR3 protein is CASSFQQGEETQYF. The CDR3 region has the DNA TGTGCCAGCAGCTTCCAGCAGGGGGAAGAGACCCAGTACTTC. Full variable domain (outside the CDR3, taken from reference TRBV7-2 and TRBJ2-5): GAGVSQSPSNKVTEKGKDVELRCDPISGHTALYWYRQSLGQGLEFLIYFQGNSAPDKSGLPSDRFSAERTGGSVSTLTIQRTQQEDSAVYLCASSFQQGEETQYFGPGTRLLVL.

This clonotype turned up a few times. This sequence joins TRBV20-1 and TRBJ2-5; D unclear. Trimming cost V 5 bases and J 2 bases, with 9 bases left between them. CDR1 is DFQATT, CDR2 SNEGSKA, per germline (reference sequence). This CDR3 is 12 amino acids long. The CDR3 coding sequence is TGCAGTGCTGCTGACTTGCAAGAGACCCAGTACTTC. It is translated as CSAADLQETQYF.

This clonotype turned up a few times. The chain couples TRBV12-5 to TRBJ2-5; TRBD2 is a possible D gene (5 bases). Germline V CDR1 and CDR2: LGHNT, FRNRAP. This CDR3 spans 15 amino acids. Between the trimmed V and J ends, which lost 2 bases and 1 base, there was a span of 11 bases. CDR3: CASGLWGEPQETQYF. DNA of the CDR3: TGTGCTAGTGGTTTGTGGGGAGAGCCCCAAGAGACCCAGTACTTC.

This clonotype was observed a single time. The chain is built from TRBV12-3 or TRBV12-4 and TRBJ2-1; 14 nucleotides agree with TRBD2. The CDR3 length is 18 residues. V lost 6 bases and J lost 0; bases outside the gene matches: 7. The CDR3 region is CASRRTSGGLNSYNEQFF. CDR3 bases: TGTGCCAGCAGGAGGACTAGCGGGGGGCTGAACTCCTACAATGAGCAGTTCTTC.

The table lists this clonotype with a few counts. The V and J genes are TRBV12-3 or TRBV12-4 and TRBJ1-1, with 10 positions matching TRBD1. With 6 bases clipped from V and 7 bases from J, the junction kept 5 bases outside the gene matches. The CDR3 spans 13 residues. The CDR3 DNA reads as TGTGCCAGCAGCCCTTGGACAGGGGGTGAAGCTTTCTTT. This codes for CASSPWTGGEAFF.

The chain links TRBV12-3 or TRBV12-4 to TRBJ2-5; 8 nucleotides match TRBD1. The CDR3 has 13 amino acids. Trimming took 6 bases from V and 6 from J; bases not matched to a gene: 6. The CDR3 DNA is TGTGCCAGCAGCCCAGGGGGCCAGCAGACCCAGTACTTC. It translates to CASSPGGQQTQYF.

The CDR3 sequence: CASSARDSPLHF. The CDR3 coding sequence is TGTGCCAGCAGCGCCAGAGATTCACCCCTCCACTTT. V usage is TRBV7-9 and J usage is TRBJ1-6; unclear D gene. Germline CDR1 and CDR2: SEHNR and FQNEAQ (reference sequence). The CDR3 runs 12 residues. Trimming left V 5 bases short and J 8 bases short, with 7 bases between.